A single T cell receptor beta chain is shown here with its context. Its antigen is currently unknown. Germline V gives CDR1 MNHNS, CDR2 SASEGT. Trimming took off 3 bases at V and 5 bases at J, with 19 bases between the two ends. This CDR3 is built from 16 residues. This specimen belongs to a study of radiotherapy plus CTLA-4 blockade in lung cancer. Overall study findings and caveats: Radiotherapy with ipilimumab was followed by blood expansion of tumor-derived clones. The authors reported that early blood T cell clone dynamics, with interferon-beta, best predicted response.

The method was immunoSEQ multiplex PCR; TCRdb's version includes in-frame clones alone and lacks a portion of them. The profile shows 13,000 or so clones, around 84% of them singletons. The J gene is TRBJ1-1, the V gene TRBV6-1, with D possibly being TRBD1 (6 bases). The sample here was peripheral blood, taken from a patient treated with radiotherapy plus ipilimumab. The TCR sequence derives from a human donor with non-small cell lung cancer that progressed on radiotherapy plus ipilimumab. The CDR3 here is CASSERSGGGTTEAFF. Written as DNA, the CDR3 is TGTGCCAGCAGTGAGCGTTCTGGGGGTGGGACAACTGAAGCTTTCTTT.